These 10 T cell receptor beta chains originate from one sample sequenced in a study of regulatory T cells in long-lasting Graves disease. As for time point: newly diagnosed GD, antithyroid drugs for less than 3 months. The authors made the TCR library using RNA they extracted from PBMCs. iRepertoire HTBI primers and Arm-PCR of CDR3 regions built TCR beta libraries. A single record per CDR3 protein comes from TCRdb applying MiXCR to the multiplex PCR reads. Among about 470,000 distinct CDR3 sequences listed, just under 15% were seen once. The data also belong to a second study, concerning T cells in Graves' hyperthyroidism and ophthalmopathy.

The sequences come from peripheral blood mononuclear cells (PBMCs), collected at new diagnosis, from a patient treated with antithyroid drugs. These receptors all stem from a woman in her twenties or thirties with Graves disease.

The chain uses TRBV20-1 and TRBJ1-3; D unclear. Trimming removed 6 bases from V and 4 bases from J, with 13 bases in between. The CDR3 covers 13 residues. Germline CDR1 DFQATT, CDR2 SNEGSKA (reference sequence). CDR3 nucleotide sequence: TGCAGTGCCGAGTCGGGAGGAGGAAACACCATATATTTT. The encoded protein is CSAESGGGNTIYF.

This clonotype was detected many times. The rearrangement links TRBV6-1 to TRBJ2-5; TRBD1 agrees at 7 bases. V was clipped by 7 bases and J by 2 bases; unmatched bases: 4. The germline V gene has CDR1 MNHNS and CDR2 SASEGT. The CDR3 contains 13 residues. In DNA, the CDR3 is TGTGCCAGCAAAAAGGGACAGCAAGAGACCCAGTACTTC. Protein product: CASKKGQQETQYF.

This clonotype was detected many times. The rearrangement uses TRBV3-1 and TRBJ2-1; either TRBD1 or TRBD2 may fit D (5 bases each). CDR1 LGHDT and CDR2 YNNKEL come from the germline V gene (reference sequence). This CDR3 spans 15 amino acids. V shed 0 bases and J shed 7 bases, with 13 bases lying between them. As DNA, the CDR3 is TGTGCCAGCAGCCAAGATTTGGGACGATCGAATGAGCAGTTCTTC. It encodes CASSQDLGRSNEQFF.

In its sample, this clonotype was seen a few times. This rearrangement joins TRBV24-1 to TRBJ2-2; D unresolved. The CDR3 sequence is 12 residues long. Germline assignment: CDR1 KGHDR and CDR2 SFDVKD. V was shortened by 6 bases and J by 7 bases, with 8 bases between the two germline ends. CDR3 sequence: CATSTGIGELFF. The CDR3 nucleotides are TGTGCCACCAGTACCGGAATCGGGGAGCTGTTTTTT.

There are many counts of this clonotype. CDR3 bases: TGTGCCAGCAGTTTTGGGACAGGGGACCGTCAAGAGACCCAGTACTTC. This gives the protein CASSFGTGDRQETQYF. The J gene is TRBJ2-5, the V gene TRBV27; 10 nucleotides match TRBD1. The V gene end was trimmed by 3 bases and the J gene end by 2 bases; junction bases not matched to a gene: 6. The CDR3 consists of 16 residues. Germline assignment: CDR1 MNHEY and CDR2 SMNVEV (reference sequence).

This clonotype has only a few counts. V usage is TRBV7-3 and J usage is TRBJ2-1, with 8 nucleotides matching TRBD2. V trimming: 3 bases; J trimming: 5 bases; junction bases outside the gene matches: 12. This CDR3 has 17 residues. CDR1 is SGHTA and CDR2 is FQGTGA in the germline V gene. CDR3 protein: CASSFPGREGGHNEQFF. The CDR3 DNA follows: TGTGCCAGCAGCTTCCCGGGCCGGGAGGGAGGGCACAATGAGCAGTTCTTC.

This clonotype was seen repeatedly, ten times or more. The J gene is TRBJ1-6, the V gene TRBV30; D is perhaps TRBD1 (6 bases). The CDR3 sequence is 13 residues long. V was shortened by 7 bases and J by 12 bases, with 19 bases between the two germline ends. Per germline, CDR1 GTSNPN and CDR2 SVGIG (reference sequence). CDR3 in DNA: TGTGCCTACGAGGACAGCGAATTCCTACCCCTCCACTTT. It is translated as CAYEDSEFLPLHF.

This clonotype came up many times. The V and J genes are TRBV4-1 and TRBJ2-7, with D maybe TRBD2 (6 bases). The CDR3 is made up of 14 amino acids. V lost 1 base and J 6 bases, leaving 13 bases between the germline ends. Germline V gene data show CDR1 as MGHRA and CDR2 as YSYEKL. The CDR3 sequence: CASSQGGGAGEQYF. CDR3 DNA: TGCGCCAGCAGCCAAGGGGGTGGAGCGGGCGAGCAGTACTTC.

This clonotype has a count of ten or more. The J gene is TRBJ1-1, the V gene TRBV5-1; 7 bases agree with TRBD1. This CDR3 is 16 amino acids long. The germline gives CDR1 SGHRS, CDR2 YFSETQ. V lost 4 bases, J lost 4 bases, and 13 bases stayed unmatched. DNA for the CDR3: TGCGCCAGCAGCGGGGGACAGACTGCCGGTGCCACTGAAGCTTTCTTT. It encodes CASSGGQTAGATEAFF.

The table lists this clonotype with many counts. This CDR3 reads CASSLGLADNEQFF. CDR3 in DNA: TGTGCCAGCAGTTTGGGACTAGCGGACAATGAGCAGTTCTTC. The chain links TRBV11-2 to TRBJ2-1; 11 nucleotides agree with TRBD2. V trimming: 6 bases; J trimming: 5 bases; junction bases outside the gene matches: 3. The CDR3 is 14 residues long. Germline lookup yields CDR1 SGHAT and CDR2 FQNNGV.